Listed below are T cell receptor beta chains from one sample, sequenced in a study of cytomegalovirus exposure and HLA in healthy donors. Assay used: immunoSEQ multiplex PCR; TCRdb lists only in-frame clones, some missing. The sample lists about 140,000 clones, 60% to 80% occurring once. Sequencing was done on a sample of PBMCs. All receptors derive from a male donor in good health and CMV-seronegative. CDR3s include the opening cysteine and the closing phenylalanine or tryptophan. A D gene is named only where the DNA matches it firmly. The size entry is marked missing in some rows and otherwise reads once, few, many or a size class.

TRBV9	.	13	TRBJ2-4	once	CASSVGAANSQYF	TGTGCCAGCAGCGTAGGGGCAGCAAACAGTCAGTACTTC
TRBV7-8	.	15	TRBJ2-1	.	CASSLRGRPYNEQFF	TGTGCCAGCAGCTTAAGAGGGAGGCCCTACAATGAGCAGTTCTTC
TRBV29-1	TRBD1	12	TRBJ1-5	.	CSVWDRDQPQHF	TGCAGCGTTTGGGACAGGGACCAGCCCCAGCATTTT
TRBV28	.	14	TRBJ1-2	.	CASRIQGSAYGYTF	TGTGCCAGCAGGATACAGGGATCTGCCTATGGCTACACCTTC
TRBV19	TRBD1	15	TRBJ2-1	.	CASRRQGSSYNEQFF	TGTGCCAGTAGGAGACAGGGGAGCTCCTACAATGAGCAGTTCTTC
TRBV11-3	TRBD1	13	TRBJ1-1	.	CASSQNRDSEAFF	TGTGCCAGCAGCCAAAACCGGGACAGTGAAGCTTTCTTT
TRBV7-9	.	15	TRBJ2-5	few	CASSLKVGAGETQYF	TGTGCCAGCAGCCTCAAGGTGGGGGCAGGAGAGACCCAGTACTTC
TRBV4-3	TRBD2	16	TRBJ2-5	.	CASSQGLAGGQETQYF	TGCGCCAGCAGCCAGGGACTAGCGGGGGGTCAAGAGACCCAGTACTTC
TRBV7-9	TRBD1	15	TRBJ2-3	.	CASSSQGYGTDTQYF	TGTGCCAGCAGTTCACAGGGGTACGGCACAGATACGCAGTATTTT
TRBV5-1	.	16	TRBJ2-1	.	CASSLELQGGYNEQFF	TGCGCCAGCAGCTTGGAGCTTCAGGGCGGCTACAATGAGCAGTTCTTC
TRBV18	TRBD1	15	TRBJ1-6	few	CASSPGQRNNSPLHF	TGTGCCAGCTCACCGGGACAGAGGAATAATTCACCCCTCCACTTT
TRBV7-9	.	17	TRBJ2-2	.	CASSLGLTKDWAGELFF	TGTGCCAGCAGCTTGGGCCTTACGAAGGATTGGGCTGGGGAGCTGTTTTTT